The 13 T cell receptor beta chains listed next were all sequenced from one sample in a study of T cell responses to AZD1222 COVID-19 vaccine (dated by TCRdb to 2020 to 2022). Receptor amplification or capture employed the immunoSEQ multiplex PCR assay. TCRdb holds this immuneACCESS table with in-frame rearrangements only. Some clones are missing; in checked studies, unresolved V genes explain under half, and the rest has no known cause. The sample data list about 130,000 clones, and around nine tenths of these were observed just once. Of the sample, 6.9% falls within the top ten clones. The sample's time point label, decoded: baseline before first vaccination. The sample here was peripheral blood, taken on day 0 of AZD1222 vaccination. These receptors all stem from an adult in good health.

The genes are TRBV9 and TRBJ1-4; D may be TRBD1 (5 bases). The CDR3 runs 15 residues. Trimming shortened V by 6 bases and J by 8 bases, and 20 bases separated the two germline ends. Germline CDR1 and CDR2: SGDLS and YYNGEE. The CDR3 here is CASTKRGQGWEKLFF. The CDR3, as DNA: TGTGCCAGCACCAAGAGGGGTCAGGGATGGGAAAAACTGTTTTTT. Complete variable domain (other parts from reference TRBV9 and TRBJ1-4): DSGVTQTPKHLITATGQRVTLRCSPRSGDLSVYWYQQSLDQGLQFLIQYYNGEERAKGNILERFSAQQFPDLHSELNLSSLELGDSALYFCASTKRGQGWEKLFFGSGTQLSVL.

The CDR3: CASSYLFGRHEQYF. The CDR3 region has the DNA TGTGCCAGCAGTTACTTGTTTGGAAGGCACGAGCAGTACTTC. The chain recombines TRBV6-5 with TRBJ2-7; D is unclear. Germline V gene lookup returns CDR1 MNHEY and CDR2 SVGAGI. The CDR3 covers 14 residues. Trimming left V 1 base short and J 5 bases short, with 12 bases between.

The table lists this clone with a count of one. CDR3 sequence (DNA): TGTGCCAGCAGCGAGTCCGTCGGGGATACTAACTATGGCTACACCTTC. Translation: CASSESVGDTNYGYTF. The chain links TRBV27 to TRBJ1-2; D not resolved. The V end lost 6 bases, the J end lost 0 bases, and 17 bases lay between the germline ends. Germline CDR1 reads MNHEY; CDR2 reads SMNVEV (reference sequence). The CDR3 loop spans 16 amino acids.

The chain joins TRBV4-2 to TRBJ2-5; TRBD2 aligns across 14 bases. V was pared by 4 bases and J by 5 bases, with 6 bases of the junction left unmatched. Germline lookup yields CDR1 LGHNA and CDR2 YNFKEQ. The length of the CDR3 is 16 residues. The DNA of the CDR3 is TGTGCCAGCAGCCTCGGGACTAGCGGGGGAGAGGAGACCCAGTACTTC. Encoded protein: CASSLGTSGGEETQYF.

V gene TRBV5-6 combines with J gene TRBJ2-7; 10 nucleotides line up with TRBD2. CDR3 length: 15 residues. The junction had 5 bases not matched to a gene; V was cut back by 3 bases and J by 2 bases. The germline gives CDR1 SGHDT, CDR2 YYEEEE. The CDR3 spells CASSYSGLAAYEQYF. CDR3 DNA: TGTGCCAGCAGCTATTCCGGACTAGCGGCCTACGAGCAGTACTTC.

The chain recombines TRBV19 with TRBJ1-5; no firm D call. Trimming removed 5 bases at V and 0 bases at J, with 14 bases between. Per the germline V gene, CDR1 is LNHDA and CDR2 is SQIVND (reference sequence). The CDR3 has 16 residues. CDR3 in amino acids: CASSVGRPNSNQPQHF. The CDR3, as DNA: TGTGCCAGTAGTGTCGGACGCCCAAATAGCAATCAGCCCCAGCATTTT.

The genes are TRBV6-2 or TRBV6-3 and TRBJ2-5; D possibly corresponds to TRBD2 (7 bases). In germline, CDR1 is MNHEY, CDR2 SVGEGT. There are 15 residues in the CDR3. V was shortened by 6 bases and J by 5 bases, with 19 bases between the two germline ends. The CDR3 is CASSRGRGARETQYF. CDR3 in DNA: TGTGCCAGCAGCCGGGGCCGGGGGGCTAGGGAGACCCAGTACTTC.

The V gene is TRBV21-1, the J gene TRBJ2-2; the table assigns TRBD2, which was not confirmed against the DNA. TRBV21-1 is annotated as a pseudogene. This CDR3 has 17 amino acids. The CDR3 DNA follows: TGTGCCAGCAGCAATAAGACTAGCGTATTGGATACCGGGGAGCTGTTTTTT. Translated, it gives CASSNKTSVLDTGELFF.

The J gene is TRBJ1-6, the V gene TRBV5-8; D uncertain. V gave up 3 bases and J gave up 6 bases, with 13 bases separating them. CDR1 and CDR2 from the germline V gene are SGHTS and YDEGEE. The CDR3 spans 15 residues. CDR3 DNA: TGTGCCAGCAGCTATCGGGCCAGGATTAATTCACCCCTCCACTTT. Its protein product is CASSYRARINSPLHF.

This chain links TRBV9 with TRBJ1-1; tentative D call: TRBD1 (5 bases). The CDR3 is made up of 14 amino acids. Per germline, CDR1 SGDLS and CDR2 YYNGEE. V was cut by 0 bases and J by 2 bases, with 8 bases left in between. This chain's CDR3 is CASSVAGLNTEAFF. For the CDR3, the DNA is TGTGCCAGCAGCGTAGCGGGGCTAAACACTGAAGCTTTCTTT.

CDR3 residues: CASSLGGGGNTIYF. CDR3 nucleotide sequence: TGTGCCAGCAGCTTAGGGGGCGGTGGAAACACCATATATTTT. This chain uses TRBV7-2 with TRBJ1-3; tentatively, D is TRBD1 (5 bases). The V end was cut by 1 base, the J end by 3 bases, with 7 bases between. This CDR3 comprises 14 residues. Germline CDR1 reads SGHTA; CDR2 reads FQGNSA.

The gene calls are TRBV19 and TRBJ1-4; 9 nucleotides line up with TRBD1. The length of the CDR3 is 15 residues. Germline assignment: CDR1 LNHDA and CDR2 SQIVND (reference sequence). J was trimmed by 8 bases and V by 6 bases; bases with no gene match: 10. The CDR3 nucleotides read TGTGCCAGTAGAGATACCGGGACAGGGCACGAAAAACTGTTTTTT. Amino acid sequence: CASRDTGTGHEKLFF.

The CDR3 region is CSVAGTLNNEQFF. CDR3 DNA: TGCAGCGTTGCAGGGACGCTAAACAATGAGCAGTTCTTC. This sequence joins TRBV29-1 and TRBJ2-1; D might be TRBD1 or TRBD2, each matching 5 bases. The CDR3 sequence is 13 residues long. Between the trimmed V and J ends, which lost 4 bases and 5 bases, there was a span of 12 bases. Germline V gene lookup returns CDR1 SQVTM and CDR2 ANQGSEA.